This entry concerns a single T cell receptor (beta chain). This record belongs to a study of blood T cell repertoires in COVID-19. There are 11 residues in the CDR3. V lost 3 bases to trimming and J lost 8 bases, with 8 bases between them. The germline gives CDR1 MNHNS, CDR2 SASEGT. Seattle patients were enrolled while actively infected and followed longitudinally. Generated by immunoSEQ multiplex PCR, the TCRdb table keeps only in-frame clones and is missing some. The sample includes around 270,000 clones, approximately 86% seen only once; the top ten take around 5.1%. The TCR sequence derives from a woman between 55 and 75 years old with COVID-19, enrolled during active disease. This chain uses TRBV6-1 with TRBJ2-7; weak D call: TRBD1 (5 bases). Input material: peripheral blood. The DNA of the CDR3 is TGTGCCAGCAGTGAGTCAGGGAAGCAGTACTTC. Its translation is CASSESGKQYF.